The clone carrying this TCR beta chain turned up a few times. The antigen is undetermined. This sample is part of a study of beta chain features in type 1 diabetes. Notes on the study in general: Across all four CD4+ subsets, people with type 1 diabetes showed modestly shorter TCRB CDR3s. A closer apparent resemblance between naive, central memory and Treg TCRB repertoires was seen in patients than in healthy donors.

Sequencing targeted expressed TCRB transcripts, as all isolated RNA had been reverse transcribed. Libraries were prepared by immunoSEQ multiplex PCR; TCRdb keeps only in-frame clonotypes and omits some of them. The sample yields about 360,000 clones, around 12% seen once. The trim removed 4 bases at V and 1 base at J, leaving 1 base unmatched. The CDR3 covers 14 residues. CDR1 and CDR2 from the germline V gene are MNHEY and SVGAGI. V gene TRBV6-5 combines with J gene TRBJ2-5; 9 nucleotides agree with TRBD1. This receptor was taken from a young man in good health. Input material: naive CD4+ T cells from blood. CDR3 region: CASSSDRGQETQYF. As DNA, the CDR3 is TGTGCCAGCAGTTCGGACAGGGGCCAAGAGACCCAGTACTTC.